Below are 27 T cell receptor beta chains sequenced from a single sample in a study of cytomegalovirus exposure and HLA in healthy donors. The PCR was carried out with 60 Vbeta primers and 13 Jbeta primers. Profiling relied on immunoSEQ multiplex PCR, and the TCRdb table lists in-frame clones only, not all of them. Among tens of thousands of clones listed, 40% to 45% were seen once. Sample: PBMCs. The receptors were sampled from a woman aged 45-65 years in good health and CMV-seronegative.

The CDR3 spells CATSRFPAGEQYF. The CDR3 nucleotides are TGTGCCACCAGCAGATTCCCGGCAGGGGAGCAGTACTTC. The rearrangement joins TRBV15 to TRBJ2-7, with a weak D call TRBD1 (5 bases). Germline V gene sequence: CDR1 LNHNV, CDR2 YYDKDF (reference sequence). The CDR3 length is 13 residues. Trimming left V 2 bases short and J 7 bases short, with 12 bases between.

The chain employs TRBV27 and TRBJ2-1; D is possibly TRBD2 (6 bases). The V gene's germline CDR1 is MNHEY and CDR2 SMNVEV (reference sequence). The CDR3 loop spans 16 amino acids. V was trimmed by 7 bases and J by 8 bases, leaving 24 bases between them. DNA for the CDR3: TGTGCCAGCAAAAGATCCCGGCTAGCGAGCGACGATGAGCAGTTCTTC. Protein product: CASKRSRLASDDEQFF.

This clone was counted only a few times. This chain links TRBV5-5 with TRBJ2-3; D is uncertain. The ends were cut back, 4 bases at V and 3 bases at J, with 3 bases in the middle. The CDR3 loop spans 11 amino acids. Germline V gene lookup returns CDR1 SGHKS and CDR2 YYEKEE (reference sequence). CDR3 region: CASSPTDTQYF. DNA for the CDR3: TGTGCCAGCAGCCCGACAGATACGCAGTATTTT.

DNA of the CDR3: TGTGCCAGTAGTATCGCGGAGCAGGGAAGGACTGAAGCTTTCTTT. Translation: CASSIAEQGRTEAFF. The chain carries TRBV19 and TRBJ1-1; TRBD1 is a possible D gene (5 bases). This CDR3 comprises 15 residues. Trimming shortened V by 3 bases and J by 5 bases, and 16 bases separated the two germline ends. The germline V gene has CDR1 LNHDA and CDR2 SQIVND (reference sequence).

The V and J genes are TRBV18 and TRBJ2-3, with D tentatively TRBD2 (5 bases). This CDR3 has 13 amino acids. With 5 bases removed from V and 2 bases from J, the gap between germline ends came to 8 bases. Germline assignment: CDR1 KGHSH and CDR2 LQKENI. This chain's CDR3 is CASSAGLTDTQYF. CDR3 DNA sequence: TGTGCCAGCTCAGCCGGACTCACAGATACGCAGTATTTT.

The CDR3 bases are TGCGCCAGCAGCTTGTCGGCTTTTGAAGGAGCTGAAGCTTTCTTT. Amino acid sequence: CASSLSAFEGAEAFF. V and J are TRBV5-1 and TRBJ1-1; D is uncertain. V gave up 1 base and J gave up 6 bases, with 16 bases separating them. The V gene's germline CDR1 is SGHRS and CDR2 YFSETQ. This CDR3 region has 15 residues.

The chain combines TRBV5-6 with TRBJ2-7; D gene ambiguous. Germline V CDR1 and CDR2: SGHDT, YYEEEE. CDR3 length equals 15 residues. Between the trimmed V and J ends, which lost 6 bases and 0 bases, there was a span of 16 bases. CDR3: CASTLEKSSSYEQYF. CDR3 DNA sequence: TGTGCCAGCACCCTAGAGAAATCCAGCTCCTACGAGCAGTACTTC.

In this sample, this clone turned up a few times. V is TRBV4-1 and J is TRBJ2-1, with 12 bases matching TRBD2. The V gene end was trimmed by 3 bases and the J gene end by 7 bases; junction bases not matched to a gene: 13. Germline CDR1 MGHRA, CDR2 YSYEKL. The CDR3 is 18 amino acids. This chain's CDR3 is CASSHTSGGSPLWNEQFF. In nucleotides, the CDR3 is TGCGCCAGCAGCCATACTAGCGGGGGGTCTCCTTTATGGAATGAGCAGTTCTTC.

The V gene is TRBV5-1, the J gene TRBJ1-5; TRBD1 agrees at 7 bases. V trimming: 4 bases; J trimming: 5 bases; junction bases outside the gene matches: 3. This CDR3 spans 13 amino acids. The V gene's germline CDR1 is SGHRS and CDR2 YFSETQ. The DNA for the CDR3 is TGCGCCAGCAGCCCAGGGGGTGATCAGCCCCAGCATTTT. Translating it yields CASSPGGDQPQHF.

This clone was found a few times. The chain couples TRBV7-9 to TRBJ1-2; D gene ambiguous. From germline, CDR1 is SEHNR and CDR2 FQNEAQ (reference sequence). Trimming left V 5 bases short and J 4 bases short, with 14 bases between. CDR3 length equals 14 residues. CDR3 nucleotide sequence: TGTGCCAGCAGCGGCGGAGAGAGTAGCTATGGCTACACCTTC. It is translated as CASSGGESSYGYTF.

This rearrangement joins TRBV5-1 to TRBJ2-5, with TRBD2 identical over 14 bases. Germline V gives CDR1 SGHRS, CDR2 YFSETQ. The CDR3 runs 17 residues. After removal of 4 bases from V and 2 bases from J, the junction contained 7 bases not matched to a gene. The CDR3 spells CASSLGLAGASQETQYF. CDR3 coding DNA: TGCGCCAGCAGCCTGGGACTAGCGGGGGCCTCACAAGAGACCCAGTACTTC.

The chain couples TRBV5-1 to TRBJ2-7; unclear D gene. Germline assignment: CDR1 SGHRS and CDR2 YFSETQ. The CDR3 loop spans 12 amino acids. Trimming took off 0 bases at V and 5 bases at J, with 6 bases between the two ends. The CDR3 DNA is TGCGCCAGCAGCTTGGGTGAGCACGAGCAGTACTTC. As protein: CASSLGEHEQYF.

The genes are TRBV2 and TRBJ2-1, with 9 bases identical to TRBD1. From germline, CDR1 is SNHLY and CDR2 FYNNEI. CDR3 length: 14 residues. V dropped 6 bases and J dropped 6; count of bases not matched to a gene: 6. The CDR3 here is CASSGRTGVNEQFF. The CDR3 coding sequence is TGTGCCAGCAGCGGGCGGACAGGGGTCAATGAGCAGTTCTTC.

The sample holds a few counts of this clone. The chain couples TRBV28 to TRBJ2-7; D gene unclear. Trimming pared 5 bases from V and 1 base from J, leaving 15 bases between. Germline loops: CDR1 MDHEN, CDR2 SYDVKM. The CDR3 runs to 15 residues. The CDR3 bases are TGTGCCAGCAGTCCCATAGACATCCGATCCTACGAGCAGTACTTC. It translates to CASSPIDIRSYEQYF.

V and J are TRBV5-4 and TRBJ2-6, with 7 bases aligning to TRBD1. Germline V lookup: CDR1 SGHNT, CDR2 YYREEE (reference sequence). V was pared by 4 bases and J by 0 bases, with 4 bases of the junction left unmatched. The CDR3 totals 16 residues. CDR3 protein: CASSVDRTSGANVLTF. The CDR3, as DNA: TGTGCCAGCAGCGTGGACAGGACCTCTGGGGCCAACGTCCTGACTTTC.

This clone was observed a few times. The J gene is TRBJ1-4, the V gene TRBV6-6; the match to TRBD1 covers 7 bases. The V segment lost 6 bases and the J segment 5 bases; nucleotides outside the gene matches: 9. There are 15 residues in the CDR3. The germline V gene encodes CDR1 MNHNY and CDR2 SVGAGI (reference sequence). The CDR3, as DNA: TGTGCCAGCAGAGTCGACGGGACAGTAAATGAAAAACTGTTTTTT. Encoded protein: CASRVDGTVNEKLFF.

The chain is built from TRBV19 and TRBJ2-6, with D unresolved. V shed 5 bases and J shed 2 bases, with 10 bases lying between them. The germline V gene encodes CDR1 LNHDA and CDR2 SQIVND (reference sequence). There are 15 residues in the CDR3. The CDR3 here is CASSPTVAGANVLTF. The CDR3 DNA follows: TGTGCCAGTAGTCCCACTGTGGCTGGGGCCAACGTCCTGACTTTC.

The chain links TRBV30 to TRBJ1-6; no firm D call. The V end was cut by 0 bases, the J end by 7 bases, with 10 bases between. This CDR3 comprises 14 residues. Germline V CDR1 and CDR2: GTSNPN, SVGIG (reference sequence). The CDR3 loop is CAWSVRVINSPLHF. The CDR3 DNA reads TGTGCCTGGAGTGTACGGGTGATCAATTCACCCCTCCACTTT.

A few counts support this clone. The chain recombines TRBV5-1 with TRBJ2-5, with D perhaps matching TRBD2 (6 bases). Germline CDR1 is SGHRS and CDR2 is YFSETQ. The V and J ends lost 2 bases and 5 bases respectively, with 19 bases between them. The CDR3 is made up of 16 amino acids. CDR3 sequence reads: CASSFEGGLGWETQYF. The CDR3 bases are TGCGCCAGCAGCTTTGAAGGAGGGCTAGGATGGGAGACCCAGTACTTC.

The genes are TRBV5-4 and TRBJ1-2, with D uncertain. Trimming took 4 bases from V and 8 from J, leaving 24 bases between them. The CDR3 loop spans 16 amino acids. Germline CDR1 SGHNT, CDR2 YYREEE (reference sequence). The CDR3 sequence is CASSPIGQALTRGYTF. As DNA, the CDR3 is TGTGCCAGCAGCCCGATTGGGCAGGCCCTAACTCGAGGCTACACCTTC.

This chain links TRBV27 with TRBJ1-1, with TRBD1 as a possible D gene (5 bases). Trimming removed 4 bases at V and 5 bases at J, with 11 bases between. The CDR3 loop spans 13 amino acids. Germline CDR1 reads MNHEY; CDR2 reads SMNVEV (reference sequence). CDR3 protein: CASSSQGGTEAFF. The CDR3 DNA sequence: TGTGCCAGCAGTTCCCAGGGTGGGACTGAAGCTTTCTTT.

The sample holds a few counts of this clone. The V and J genes are TRBV11-2 and TRBJ2-2; D call uncertain. Germline loops: CDR1 SGHAT, CDR2 FQNNGV. V lost 1 base to trimming and J lost 1 base, with 7 bases between them. The length of the CDR3 is 15 residues. The CDR3 sequence is CASSLGLVNTGELFF. DNA of the CDR3: TGTGCCAGCAGCTTAGGACTCGTGAACACCGGGGAGCTGTTTTTT.

V and J are TRBV7-2 and TRBJ1-1; a possible D gene is TRBD1 (5 bases). Between the trimmed V and J ends, which lost 5 bases and 4 bases, there was a span of 20 bases. Germline CDR1 SGHTA, CDR2 FQGNSA. This CDR3 contains 16 residues. The CDR3 loop reads CASSPLSGGVSTEAFF. For the CDR3, the DNA is TGTGCCAGCAGCCCCCTTTCGGGGGGGGTGAGCACTGAAGCTTTCTTT.

The J gene is TRBJ1-4, the V gene TRBV28, with 8 bases lining up with TRBD1. Germline V gene lookup returns CDR1 MDHEN and CDR2 SYDVKM. V lost 2 bases, J lost 7 bases, and 9 bases stayed unmatched. The CDR3 spans 16 residues. CDR3 DNA: TGTGCCAGCAGTTTAAACAGGGGGACCATGAGTGAAAAACTGTTTTTT. It codes for CASSLNRGTMSEKLFF. Supplemented by reference TRBV28 and TRBJ1-4, the full variable domain reads DVKVTQSSRYLVKRTGEKVFLECVQDMDHENMFWYRQDPGLGLRLIYFSYDVKMKEKGDIPEGYSVSREKKERFSLILESASTNQTSMYLCASSLNRGTMSEKLFFGSGTQLSVL.

This chain connects TRBV29-1 to TRBJ1-2; possible D gene TRBD1, 5 bases. Germline CDR1 is SQVTM and CDR2 is ANQGSEA. The CDR3 spans 14 residues. V lost 3 bases, J lost 8 bases, and 19 bases lay in between. The CDR3 sequence: CSVDGREAVGGYTF. In DNA, the CDR3 is TGCAGCGTTGACGGCAGGGAGGCGGTCGGCGGCTACACCTTC.

This clone was detected only a few times. This chain joins TRBV5-4 and TRBJ2-1; 9 bases agree with TRBD1. Germline CDR1 and CDR2: SGHNT and YYREEE (reference sequence). This CDR3 is built from 16 residues. V lost 4 bases, J lost 3 bases, and 8 bases stayed unmatched. The CDR3 DNA is TGTGCCAGCAGCCTATCCACAGGGGGCGTCTACAATGAGCAGTTCTTC. Amino acids: CASSLSTGGVYNEQFF.

This clone was seen a handful of times. The gene calls are TRBV5-1 and TRBJ1-1, with no clear D. The V gene's germline CDR1 is SGHRS and CDR2 YFSETQ. Trimming removed 4 bases at V and 0 bases at J, with 13 bases between. This CDR3 is 15 amino acids long. CDR3 in amino acids: CASSPMAGLNTEAFF. CDR3 nucleotide sequence: TGCGCCAGCAGCCCGATGGCGGGTCTGAACACTGAAGCTTTCTTT.